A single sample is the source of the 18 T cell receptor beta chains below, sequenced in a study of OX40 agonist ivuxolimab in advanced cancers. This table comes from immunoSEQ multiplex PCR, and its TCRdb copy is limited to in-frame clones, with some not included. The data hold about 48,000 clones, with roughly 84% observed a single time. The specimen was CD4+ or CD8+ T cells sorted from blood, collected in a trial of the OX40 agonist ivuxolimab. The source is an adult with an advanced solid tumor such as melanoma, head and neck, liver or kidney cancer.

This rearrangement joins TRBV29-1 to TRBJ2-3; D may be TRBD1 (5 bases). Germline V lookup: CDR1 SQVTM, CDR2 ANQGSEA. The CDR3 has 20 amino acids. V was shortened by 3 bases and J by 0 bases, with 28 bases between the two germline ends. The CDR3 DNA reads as TGCAGCGTTGAGAGGCCTCCGACAGCTGGGCCAGTACATAGCACAGATACGCAGTATTTT. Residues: CSVERPPTAGPVHSTDTQYF.

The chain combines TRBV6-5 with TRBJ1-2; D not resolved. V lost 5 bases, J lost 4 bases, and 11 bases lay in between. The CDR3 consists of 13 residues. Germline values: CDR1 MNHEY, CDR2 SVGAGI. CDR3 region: CASSQRRSYGYTF. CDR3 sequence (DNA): TGTGCCAGCAGTCAACGGCGTAGCTATGGCTACACCTTC.

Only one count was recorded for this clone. CDR3 nucleotides: TGCGCCAGCAGCCAAGGGGGAGGGCGGGGGGGACAAGAGACCCAGTACTTC. Translation: CASSQGGGRGGQETQYF. The rearrangement uses TRBV4-1 and TRBJ2-5, with 9 nucleotides matching TRBD2. This CDR3 is 17 amino acids long. Germline V lookup: CDR1 MGHRA, CDR2 YSYEKL. V shed 1 base and J 2 bases; nucleotides not matched to a gene: 8.

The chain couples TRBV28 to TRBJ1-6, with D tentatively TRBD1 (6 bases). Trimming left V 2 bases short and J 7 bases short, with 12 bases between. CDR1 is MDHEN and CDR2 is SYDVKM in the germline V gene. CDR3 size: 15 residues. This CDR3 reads CASSLGGRGNSPLHF. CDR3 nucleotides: TGTGCCAGCAGTTTAGGGGGGCGAGGAAATTCACCCCTCCACTTT.

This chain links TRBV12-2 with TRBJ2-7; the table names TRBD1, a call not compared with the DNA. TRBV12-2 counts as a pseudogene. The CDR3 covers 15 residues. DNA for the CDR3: TGTGCAAGTCGAAGAGCGGACAGGGGCGGAGGGGCGCAGTACGTC. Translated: CASRRADRGGGAQYV.

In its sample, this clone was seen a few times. CDR3 nucleotides: TGCGCCAGCAGCCGGTCGGGACAGGGATCCACTGAAGCTTTCTTT. Its translation is CASSRSGQGSTEAFF. This rearrangement joins TRBV4-1 to TRBJ1-1; 9 bases fit TRBD1. The CDR3 covers 15 residues. Germline CDR1 and CDR2: MGHRA and YSYEKL. Unmatched junction bases numbered 7, after V lost 4 bases and J lost 4 bases.

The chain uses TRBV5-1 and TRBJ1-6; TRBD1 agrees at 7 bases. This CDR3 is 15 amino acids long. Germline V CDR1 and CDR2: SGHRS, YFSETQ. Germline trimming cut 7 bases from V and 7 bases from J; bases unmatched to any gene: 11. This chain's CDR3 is CASLEQGKGNSPLHF. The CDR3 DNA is TGCGCCAGCTTGGAACAGGGGAAGGGAAATTCACCCCTCCACTTT.

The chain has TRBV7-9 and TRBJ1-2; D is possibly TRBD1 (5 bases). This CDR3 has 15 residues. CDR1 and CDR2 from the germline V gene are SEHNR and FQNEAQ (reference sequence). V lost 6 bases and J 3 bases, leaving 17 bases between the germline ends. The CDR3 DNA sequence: TGTGCCAGCAGTGATGAGGGGTCGGGAGACTATGGCTACACCTTC. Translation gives CASSDEGSGDYGYTF.

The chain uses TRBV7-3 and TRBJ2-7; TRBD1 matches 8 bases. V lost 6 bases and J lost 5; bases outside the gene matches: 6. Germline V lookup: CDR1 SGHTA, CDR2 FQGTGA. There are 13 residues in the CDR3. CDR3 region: CASSPDRGHEQYF. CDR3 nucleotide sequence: TGTGCCAGCAGTCCAGACAGGGGTCACGAGCAGTACTTC.

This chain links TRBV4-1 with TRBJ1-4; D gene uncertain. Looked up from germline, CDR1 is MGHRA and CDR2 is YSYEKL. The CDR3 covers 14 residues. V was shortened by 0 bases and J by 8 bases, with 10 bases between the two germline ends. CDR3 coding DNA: TGCGCCAGCAGCCAAGATCTACACTGGGAAAAACTGTTTTTT. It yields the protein CASSQDLHWEKLFF.

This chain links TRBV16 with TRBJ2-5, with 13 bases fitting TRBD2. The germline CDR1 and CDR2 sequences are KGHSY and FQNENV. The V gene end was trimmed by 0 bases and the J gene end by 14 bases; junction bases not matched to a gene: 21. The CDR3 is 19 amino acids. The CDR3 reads CASSQSPRGRTSGSWGPYF. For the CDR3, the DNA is TGTGCCAGCAGCCAATCTCCCCGGGGGCGGACTAGCGGGAGTTGGGGCCCCTACTTC.

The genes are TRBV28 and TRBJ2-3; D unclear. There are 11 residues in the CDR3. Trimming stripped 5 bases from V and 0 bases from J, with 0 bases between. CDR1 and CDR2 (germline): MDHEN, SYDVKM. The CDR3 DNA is TGTGCCAGCAGTAGCACAGATACGCAGTATTTT. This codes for CASSSTDTQYF.

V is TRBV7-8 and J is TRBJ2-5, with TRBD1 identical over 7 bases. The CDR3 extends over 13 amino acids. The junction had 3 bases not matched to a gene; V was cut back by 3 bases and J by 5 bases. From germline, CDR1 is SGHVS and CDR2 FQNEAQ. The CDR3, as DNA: TGTGCCAGCAGCTTTGACAGGGCTGAGACCCAGTACTTC. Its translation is CASSFDRAETQYF.

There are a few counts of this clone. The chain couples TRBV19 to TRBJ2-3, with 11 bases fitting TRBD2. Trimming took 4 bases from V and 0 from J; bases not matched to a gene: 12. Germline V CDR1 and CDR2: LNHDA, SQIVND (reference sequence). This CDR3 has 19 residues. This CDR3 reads CASSTGISSGGKSTDTQYF. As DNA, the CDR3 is TGTGCCAGTAGTACGGGAATTTCTAGCGGGGGGAAGAGCACAGATACGCAGTATTTT.

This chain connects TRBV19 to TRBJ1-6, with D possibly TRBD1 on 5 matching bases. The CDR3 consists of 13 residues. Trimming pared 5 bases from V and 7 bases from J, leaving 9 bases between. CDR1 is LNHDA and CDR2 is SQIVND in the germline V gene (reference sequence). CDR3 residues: CASSSTANSPLHF. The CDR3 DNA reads TGTGCCAGTAGTTCGACAGCCAATTCACCCCTCCACTTT.

DNA of the CDR3: TGTGCCAGCACTCCCTGGAGCTATGGCTACACCTTC. Protein: CASTPWSYGYTF. This chain connects TRBV21-1 to TRBJ1-2. TRBV21-1 corresponds to a pseudogene. The length of the CDR3 is 12 residues.

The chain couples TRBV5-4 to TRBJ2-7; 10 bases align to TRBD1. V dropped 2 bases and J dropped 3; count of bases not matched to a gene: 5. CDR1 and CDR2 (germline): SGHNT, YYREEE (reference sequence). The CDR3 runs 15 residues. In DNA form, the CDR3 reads TGTGCCAGCAGCTTCGGGGGGACAGGGGTCTACGAGCAGTACTTC. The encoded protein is CASSFGGTGVYEQYF.

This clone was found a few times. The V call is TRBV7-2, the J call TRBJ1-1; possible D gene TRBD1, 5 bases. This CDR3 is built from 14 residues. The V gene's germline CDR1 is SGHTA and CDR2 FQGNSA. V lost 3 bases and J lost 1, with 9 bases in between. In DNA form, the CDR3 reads TGTGCCAGCAGCTTGGTCGACAGGAACACTGAAGCTTTCTTT. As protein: CASSLVDRNTEAFF.